The 30 T cell receptor beta chains reported below all come from one sample, sequenced in a study of T cells expressing NK-cell markers. TCRdb reworked the 5' RACE reads into one entry per CDR3 protein, no DNA. Here the sample table reports about half a million distinct CDR3 sequences. The sequencing input was blood T cells: a sorted CD56 or NKG2C T cell subset, CD4+ or CD8+ T cells, or bulk PBMC T cells (not recorded which). Receptors originate from a woman aged 45-65 years in good health.

This sequence joins TRBV29-1 and TRBJ1-2. CDR1 and CDR2 (germline): SQVTM, ANQGSEA. CDR3 length: 14 amino acids. The CDR3 spells CSVSKRLDRSGYTF.

This sequence joins TRBV28 and TRBJ1-5; TCRdb calls TRBD1, which cannot be checked without DNA. Germline loops: CDR1 MDHEN, CDR2 SYDVKM. There are 12 residues in the CDR3. The CDR3 is CASSLTGSPQHF.

V is TRBV6-1 and J is TRBJ2-6; TCRdb's assignment of TRBD1 cannot be checked, as there is no DNA. Germline V CDR1 and CDR2: MNHNS, SASEGT. The CDR3 has 18 residues. The CDR3 sequence is CATGSPGQAVPGANVLTF.

The chain carries TRBV14 and TRBJ2-3; TCRdb outputs TRBD2, but without DNA this stays unchecked. Germline assignment: CDR1 SGHDN and CDR2 FVKESK. CDR3 size: 17 residues. CDR3 sequence reads: CASSPQIGAGFRDTQYF.

The chain recombines TRBV5-1 with TRBJ2-7; TCRdb calls TRBD1, which cannot be checked without DNA. This CDR3 spans 17 amino acids. CDR1 is SGHRS, CDR2 YFSETQ, per germline. CDR3 protein: CASSHPTRQAASYEQYF. The full variable domain, rest sourced from reference TRBV5-1 and TRBJ2-7, is KAGVTQTPRYLIKTRGQQVTLSCSPISGHRSVSWYQQTPGQGLQFLFEYFSETQRNKGNFPGRFSGRQFSNSRSEMNVSTLELGDSALYLCASSHPTRQAASYEQYFGPGTRLTVT.

V gene TRBV24-1 combines with J gene TRBJ2-1; TCRdb names TRBD2, which stays unverified in the absence of DNA. The CDR3 has 13 residues. Germline lookup yields CDR1 KGHDR and CDR2 SFDVKD. The CDR3 region is CATSVGWEDPQFF.

The chain links TRBV12-3 or TRBV12-4 to TRBJ1-5; TCRdb designates TRBD1, a call that cannot be tested without DNA. The CDR3 spans 13 residues. The CDR3 sequence is CASTPMRGQPQHF.

V gene TRBV4-1 combines with J gene TRBJ2-7. Germline CDR1 and CDR2: MGHRA and YSYEKL. The CDR3 contains 16 residues. Here the CDR3 reads CASSQRIRASSYEQYF.

The V call is TRBV20-1, the J call TRBJ1-2. CDR1 is DFQATT, CDR2 SNEGSKA, per germline (reference sequence). The CDR3 is 13 amino acids. The CDR3 sequence: CSARGGGDYGYTF.

V and J are TRBV24-1 and TRBJ2-2. The CDR3 consists of 13 residues. The germline V gene encodes CDR1 KGHDR and CDR2 SFDVKD. The CDR3 spells CATSDSVPGELFF.

CDR3 sequence reads: CASSRTGSGNTIYF. This chain joins TRBV7-8 and TRBJ1-3; there is no DNA to check the TCRdb D call of TRBD1. This CDR3 contains 14 residues. Germline assignment: CDR1 SGHVS and CDR2 FQNEAQ.

The gene calls are TRBV24-1 and TRBJ2-1; lacking DNA, the TRBD1 call made by TCRdb goes unchecked. The CDR3 spans 15 residues. CDR1 and CDR2 from the germline V gene are KGHDR and SFDVKD. The CDR3 loop is CATVPGTQDYNEQFF.

The chain recombines TRBV5-1 with TRBJ1-1; there is no DNA to check the TCRdb D call of TRBD1. CDR1 and CDR2 (germline): SGHRS, YFSETQ. The CDR3 runs 16 residues. CDR3 in amino acids: CASSPKGQLMNTEAFF.

The chain has TRBV29-1 and TRBJ1-1; checking the TCRdb D call of TRBD1 is not possible without DNA. CDR1 is SQVTM, CDR2 ANQGSEA, per germline. The CDR3 length is 12 residues. This CDR3 reads CSGGQLNTEAFF.

V and J are TRBV20-1 and TRBJ2-3. CDR1 and CDR2 from the germline V gene are DFQATT and SNEGSKA (reference sequence). There are 14 residues in the CDR3. The CDR3 region is CSARREGITDTQYF.

The V and J genes are TRBV12-3 or TRBV12-4 and TRBJ1-2; lacking DNA, the TRBD1 call made by TCRdb goes unchecked. The CDR3 runs to 12 residues. The CDR3 protein is CASRGTGTGYTF.

The chain has TRBV5-1 and TRBJ2-5; as DNA is missing, the TRBD1 call by TCRdb cannot be tested. The CDR3 consists of 15 residues. Germline lookup yields CDR1 SGHRS and CDR2 YFSETQ. This CDR3 reads CASSLGPRVEETQYF.

This sequence joins TRBV20-1 and TRBJ1-2. Germline CDR1 and CDR2: DFQATT and SNEGSKA (reference sequence). The CDR3 has 15 residues. This CDR3 reads CSAQLTAPGGYGYTF.

CDR3 amino acids: CASSGAGWGSTDTQYF. V gene TRBV6-5 combines with J gene TRBJ2-3; TCRdb lists TRBD2, though no DNA is available to test this call. In germline, CDR1 is MNHEY, CDR2 SVGAGI. There are 16 residues in the CDR3.

The V and J genes are TRBV5-1 and TRBJ2-5; no DNA is available, so the TRBD1 call from TCRdb remains unchecked. The CDR3 spans 14 residues. The germline gives CDR1 SGHRS, CDR2 YFSETQ. The CDR3 here is CASSQAGGEETQYF.

CDR3 sequence: CASSRDSGPYGYTF. V and J are TRBV2 and TRBJ1-2; TCRdb picks TRBD1, but there is no DNA to check that call. CDR1 is SNHLY, CDR2 FYNNEI, per germline. This CDR3 region has 14 residues.

The CDR3 is CASSLAGRGRLTYEQYF. The chain recombines TRBV12-3 or TRBV12-4 with TRBJ2-7; TCRdb's assignment of TRBD1 cannot be checked, as there is no DNA. This CDR3 spans 17 amino acids.

V usage is TRBV5-1 and J usage is TRBJ2-1; there is no DNA to check the TCRdb D call of TRBD2. Germline CDR1 and CDR2: SGHRS and YFSETQ. CDR3 length equals 14 residues. CDR3 protein: CASSPRVAGDEQFF.

The chain combines TRBV4-1 with TRBJ2-6. The CDR3 runs to 14 residues. Germline CDR1 reads MGHRA; CDR2 reads YSYEKL. CDR3 loop: CASSQSQGANVLTF.

V is TRBV9 and J is TRBJ1-1; absent DNA, TCRdb's TRBD1 call cannot be checked. The CDR3 sequence is 14 residues long. Germline V CDR1 and CDR2: SGDLS, YYNGEE. CDR3 sequence reads: CASSVSQGRTEAFF.

This chain connects TRBV20-1 to TRBJ2-7; the TCRdb call, TRBD1, lacks DNA for checking. The CDR3 is 13 amino acids. Germline CDR1 DFQATT, CDR2 SNEGSKA (reference sequence). CDR3 in amino acids: CSARRGGLLEQYF.

The chain joins TRBV5-1 to TRBJ2-3; TCRdb indicates TRBD1, and absent DNA this call remains unverified. From germline, CDR1 is SGHRS and CDR2 YFSETQ. The CDR3 consists of 14 residues. Here the CDR3 reads CASRGQGSPDTQYF. The variable domain in full, completed from reference TRBV5-1 and TRBJ2-3, reads KAGVTQTPRYLIKTRGQQVTLSCSPISGHRSVSWYQQTPGQGLQFLFEYFSETQRNKGNFPGRFSGRQFSNSRSEMNVSTLELGDSALYLCASRGQGSPDTQYFGPGTRLTVL.

The J gene is TRBJ2-3, the V gene TRBV20-1; the D call of TRBD1 rests on TCRdb alone, since no DNA is present to check it. Germline V gene lookup returns CDR1 DFQATT and CDR2 SNEGSKA (reference sequence). The CDR3 length is 12 residues. CDR3 loop: CSATGQADTQYF.

The chain has TRBV4-1 and TRBJ1-2; the TRBD1 assignment by TCRdb is unverifiable without DNA. The germline V gene has CDR1 MGHRA and CDR2 YSYEKL. The CDR3 totals 14 residues. The CDR3: CASSQIGTTNGYTF.

This chain's CDR3 is CASSLVSGRRGSPLHF. V gene TRBV11-2 combines with J gene TRBJ1-6. The CDR3 runs to 16 residues. Germline loops: CDR1 SGHAT, CDR2 FQNNGV.